The 32 T cell receptor beta chains given below trace back to one sample, sequenced in a study of T cell clonality in common variable immunodeficiency. Using immunoSEQ multiplex PCR, the repertoire was profiled, and TCRdb retains in-frame clones only, with some absent. The repertoire consists of about 47,000 clones, none detected only once. The sample consisted of peripheral blood mononuclear cells. Receptors originate from a person aged 18-70 years in good health.

In this sample, this clone turned up a few times. The sequence runs out 3 residues before the end of the CDR3; the remainder is reconstructed from the germline J gene. The rearrangement links TRBV20-1 to TRBJ2-3; TRBD2 matches at 10 bases. The CDR3 runs to 15 residues. Germline V gene sequence: CDR1 DFQATT, CDR2 SNEGSKA (reference sequence). Partial CDR3 DNA: TGCAGTGCTAGAGATCGGTGGACTAGCGGAAAGACG. Translation gives CSARDRWTSGKT. The complete CDR3 protein is CSARDRWTSGKTQYF.

This clone was detected many times. The read halts 3 residues ahead of the CDR3 end, with the missing end drawn from the germline J gene. This chain uses TRBV5-1 with TRBJ1-6, with 7 positions matching TRBD1. Looked up from germline, CDR1 is SGHRS and CDR2 is YFSETQ. The V and J ends lost 5 bases and 0 bases, in that order; junction bases with no gene match: 8. This CDR3 region has 17 residues. CDR3 sequence reads: CASSRQGTASYNSPLHF. Partial CDR3 DNA: TGCGCCAGCAGTCGACAGGGAACCGCCTCCTATAATTCACCC.

This clone has only a few counts. The read is 3 residues too short to cover the CDR3 end, so that end is filled in from the germline J gene. The chain is built from TRBV5-1 and TRBJ2-7; the match to TRBD2 covers 10 bases. J gave up 6 bases and V 1 base, and 7 bases lay outside the gene matches. The CDR3 extends over 15 amino acids. CDR1 is SGHRS, CDR2 YFSETQ, per germline. The sequenced part of the CDR3 DNA is TGCGCCAGCAGCTTGAGCCTAGCGGGAGCTGCCGAG. It encodes CASSLSLAGAAE. From start to end, the CDR3 is CASSLSLAGAAEQYF.

This clone was seen repeatedly, ten times or more. The read ends 3 residues early relative to the CDR3; the germline J gene fills the gap. The chain is built from TRBV30 and TRBJ2-3, with 7 bases that match TRBD1. This CDR3 region has 13 residues. The V and J ends lost 7 bases and 3 bases, in that order; junction bases with no gene match: 7. The germline CDR1 and CDR2 sequences are GTSNPN and SVGIG (reference sequence). The sequenced part of the CDR3 DNA is TGTGCCTTCGGGGCAGGGGGTACAGATACG. Amino acid sequence: CAFGAGGTDT. The full CDR3 reads CAFGAGGTDTQYF.

In this sample, this clone turned up many times. Read sequence stops 3 residues before the CDR3 end, and the germline J gene provides the missing end. V gene TRBV14 combines with J gene TRBJ2-1; 7 positions match TRBD2. In germline, CDR1 is SGHDN, CDR2 FVKESK. The CDR3 is 15 amino acids. V shed 4 bases and J 8 bases; nucleotides not matched to a gene: 11. The CDR3 here is CASSPNRTSLHEQFF. Incomplete CDR3 DNA: TGTGCCAGCAGCCCTAATAGGACTAGTTTGCATGAG.

This clone was seen repeatedly, ten times or more. Incomplete CDR3 DNA: TGTGCCAGCAGTGAAGACAGGGCTGTTCGGTACGAG. Its protein product is CASSEDRAVRYE. In full, the CDR3 reads CASSEDRAVRYEQYF. V and J are TRBV6-1 and TRBJ2-7; possibly TRBD1 for D (6 bases). The CDR3 is cut off 3 residues early in the read; its end comes from the germline J gene. This CDR3 spans 15 amino acids. In germline, CDR1 is MNHNS, CDR2 SASEGT. Trimming stripped 1 base from V and 4 bases from J, with 14 bases between.

This clone was seen more than once but under ten times. From the germline J gene comes the end of the CDR3, since the read stops 3 residues before it. The genes are TRBV7-9 and TRBJ1-2; 7 nucleotides line up with TRBD1. The CDR3 runs to 14 residues. The germline V gene has CDR1 SEHNR and CDR2 FQNEAQ (reference sequence). The CDR3 DNA, read in part, is TGTGCCAGCAGCCCAAAGTCATACAGGGGCGAC. The encoded protein is CASSPKSYRGD. Given in full, the CDR3 is CASSPKSYRGDYTF.

Concerning this clone: The read halts 3 residues ahead of the CDR3 end, with the missing end drawn from the germline J gene. The chain has TRBV2 and TRBJ2-3; D not certain. The CDR3 contains 13 residues. V was trimmed by 3 bases and J by 5 bases, leaving 9 bases between them. Germline lookup yields CDR1 SNHLY and CDR2 FYNNEI. The CDR3 sequence: CASSDSHQDTQYF. The part of the CDR3 DNA that was read is TGTGCCAGCAGTGATAGTCACCAAGATACG.

A few counts support this clone. The sequenced fragment ends 3 residues before the CDR3 boundary, so the rest is inferred from the germline J gene. The chain recombines TRBV11-2 with TRBJ1-2; TRBD1 agrees at 7 bases. This CDR3 has 15 amino acids. The germline CDR1 and CDR2 sequences are SGHAT and FQNNGV. Incomplete CDR3 DNA: TGTGCCAGCGGGGGGATTACAGGGGTGTCCTACGAG. Translating gives CASGGITGVSYE. The full CDR3 protein reads CASGGITGVSYEYTF.

Many counts were recorded for this clone. The CDR3 is cut off 3 residues early in the read; its end comes from the germline J gene. The V and J genes are TRBV28 and TRBJ2-7; TRBD2 matches 7 bases. CDR1 and CDR2 from the germline V gene are MDHEN and SYDVKM. V was clipped by 6 bases and J by 0 bases; unmatched bases: 11. The CDR3 has 16 residues. CDR3 amino acids: CASRPLRGESSYEQYF. The CDR3 DNA, read in part, is TGTGCCAGCAGGCCCCTACGGGGGGAGAGCTCCTACGAG.

Many counts were recorded for this clone. The CDR3 is cut off 3 residues early in the read; its end comes from the germline J gene. V usage is TRBV29-1 and J usage is TRBJ2-1, with D tentatively TRBD2 (6 bases). CDR1 and CDR2 from the germline V gene are SQVTM and ANQGSEA. With 2 bases removed from V and 4 bases from J, the gap between germline ends came to 9 bases. This CDR3 has 13 residues. CDR3: CSVELREYNEQFF. Incomplete CDR3 DNA: TGCAGCGTTGAATTGCGGGAATACAATGAG.

This clone was counted a few times. With a much larger clone just one base away, this may be a read error. The read terminates 3 residues ahead of where the CDR3 ends, so the germline J gene completes it. The chain employs TRBV30 and TRBJ2-3; 7 bases line up with TRBD1. Germline V CDR1 and CDR2: GTSNPN, SVGIG (reference sequence). This CDR3 comprises 13 residues. The covered CDR3 bases are TGTGCCTGGTCTGACAGGGACGATCAGCCG. Translated, it gives CAWSDRDDQP. The complete CDR3 reads CAWSDRDDQPQYF.

Comments on this clone: The DNA ends 3 residues before the CDR3 does, and the rest of the CDR3 is filled in from the germline J gene. The rearrangement links TRBV2 to TRBJ2-6, with D unclear. Trimming stripped 6 bases from V and 0 bases from J, with 9 bases between. This CDR3 has 15 residues. Germline V gene lookup returns CDR1 SNHLY and CDR2 FYNNEI. The CDR3 here is CASSPRSSGANVLTF. The sequenced CDR3 bases are TGTGCCAGCAGCCCCAGGAGCTCTGGGGCCAACGTC.

Note on this clone: The CDR3 end lies 3 residues beyond the end of the read and is filled in from the germline J gene. The gene calls are TRBV30 and TRBJ1-5; no clear D gene. The germline V gene encodes CDR1 GTSNPN and CDR2 SVGIG (reference sequence). V was cut by 2 bases and J by 6 bases, with 11 bases left in between. This CDR3 region has 13 residues. The CDR3 protein is CAWSPTRGQPQHF. The part of the CDR3 DNA that was read is TGTGCCTGGAGTCCGACCCGGGGTCAGCCC. Using reference TRBV30 and TRBJ1-5 for the parts outside the CDR3, the full variable domain is SQTIHQWPATLVQPVGSPLSLECTVEGTSNPNLYWYRQAAGRGLQLLFYSVGIGQISSEVPQNLSASRPQDRQFILSSKKLLLSDSGFYLCAWSPTRGQPQHFGDGTRLSIL.

This clone has a count of ten or more. The CDR3 end is not reached by the read, which stops 3 residues before it; the germline J gene fills it in. This rearrangement joins TRBV19 to TRBJ2-1; D not resolved. The CDR3 spans 14 residues. Germline CDR1 is LNHDA and CDR2 is SQIVND (reference sequence). Trimming cost V 4 bases and J 5 bases, with 12 bases left between them. The CDR3 DNA, read in part, is TGTGCCAGTAGTACCACGCGGAGAGACAATGAG. This encodes CASSTTRRDNE. The whole CDR3 reads CASSTTRRDNEQFF.

There are many counts of this clone. The read ends 3 residues before the CDR3 terminus; that terminus is restored from the germline J gene. This rearrangement joins TRBV18 to TRBJ2-1; TRBD2 aligns across 7 bases. V trimming: 0 bases; J trimming: 6 bases; junction bases outside the gene matches: 5. CDR1 is KGHSH, CDR2 LQKENI, per germline. CDR3 length equals 15 residues. CDR3 region: CASSPPPGGGNEQFF. The sequenced CDR3 bases are TGTGCCAGCTCACCACCTCCGGGCGGGGGCAATGAG.

This clone was seen many times. The DNA ends 3 residues before the CDR3 does, and the rest of the CDR3 is filled in from the germline J gene. The J gene is TRBJ1-2, the V gene TRBV19; 7 bases match TRBD1. J lost 3 bases, V lost 6 bases, and 4 bases had no gene match. Germline V gene lookup returns CDR1 LNHDA and CDR2 SQIVND (reference sequence). The CDR3 is 13 amino acids. The CDR3 DNA, read in part, is TGTGCCAGTAGGACCCAGGGGGACTATGGC. It is translated as CASRTQGDYG. The whole CDR3 region reads CASRTQGDYGYTF.

As regards this clone: Coverage ceases 3 residues before the CDR3 finishes, and the germline J gene fills in the end. This chain connects TRBV7-9 to TRBJ2-1; D might be TRBD2 (6 bases). V was trimmed by 5 bases and J by 2 bases, leaving 10 bases between them. CDR3 size: 14 residues. From germline, CDR1 is SEHNR and CDR2 FQNEAQ (reference sequence). Incomplete CDR3 DNA: TGTGCCAGCAGCCCTATAGCGGCCTACAATGAG. Its protein product is CASSPIAAYNE. The CDR3 as a whole reads CASSPIAAYNEQFF.

There are a few counts of this clone. The sequenced fragment ends 3 residues before the CDR3 boundary, so the rest is inferred from the germline J gene. The J gene is TRBJ2-3, the V gene TRBV19, with D perhaps TRBD2 (5 bases). CDR3 length: 14 amino acids. V dropped 9 bases and J dropped 0 bases, with 13 bases sitting between them. Germline V gene sequence: CDR1 LNHDA, CDR2 SQIVND (reference sequence). CDR3 loop: CASRSVASTDTQYF. The sequenced CDR3 bases are TGTGCCAGCAGGAGTGTAGCGAGCACAGATACG.

This clone came up many times. Read coverage stops 3 residues before the CDR3 terminus; the germline J gene supplies the remainder. The gene calls are TRBV24-1 and TRBJ2-7; D not certain. Deletions cut 5 bases from V and 4 bases from J, with 5 bases between. CDR1 is KGHDR and CDR2 is SFDVKD in the germline V gene. The length of the CDR3 is 11 residues. The CDR3 sequence is CATSAGYEQYF. The CDR3 bases that were read are TGTGCCACCAGTGCAGGATACGAG.

The table lists this clone with many counts. Read data end 3 residues before the CDR3 end; the end is taken from the germline J gene. The chain recombines TRBV29-1 with TRBJ2-7; TRBD1 matches at 9 bases. Germline assignment: CDR1 SQVTM and CDR2 ANQGSEA. J was trimmed by 4 bases and V by 7 bases; bases with no gene match: 8. The CDR3 spans 13 residues. The CDR3 DNA, read in part, is TGCAGCGGACTCACGGGACAGGGTTACGAG. Encoded protein: CSGLTGQGYE. Given in full, the CDR3 is CSGLTGQGYEQYF.

In its sample, this clone was seen many times. The sequenced fragment ends 3 residues before the CDR3 boundary, so the rest is inferred from the germline J gene. This chain uses TRBV27 with TRBJ1-3, with a possible D match to TRBD1 (5 bases). From germline, CDR1 is MNHEY and CDR2 SMNVEV (reference sequence). The CDR3 runs 14 residues. The CDR3 sequence: CASSLSQGLSAIYF. The part of the CDR3 DNA that was read is TGTGCCAGCAGTTTATCCCAGGGACTTTCGGCC.

This clone was detected ten times or more. The read ends 3 residues shy of where the CDR3 ends; the end is completed using the germline J gene. The V and J genes are TRBV10-3 and TRBJ1-1; possibly TRBD1 for D (5 bases). Trimming removed 3 bases at V and 6 bases at J, with 14 bases between. Germline V gene sequence: CDR1 ENHRY, CDR2 SYGVKD. This CDR3 spans 14 amino acids. CDR3 sequence reads: CAISEGVMGAEAFF. Incomplete CDR3 DNA: TGTGCCATCAGTGAAGGGGTTATGGGAGCTGAA.

This clone was found many times. The read ends 3 residues early relative to the CDR3; the germline J gene fills the gap. The V gene is TRBV28, the J gene TRBJ1-4, with 11 positions matching TRBD1. CDR3 size: 14 residues. Germline assignment: CDR1 MDHEN and CDR2 SYDVKM. CDR3 DNA (partial): TGTGCCAGCAGTTCCGGACAGGGGGCAGGGAAA. Encoded protein: CASSSGQGAGK. The CDR3, in full, reads CASSSGQGAGKLFF.

The sample holds many counts of this clone. The read stops 3 residues short of the end of the CDR3; the missing end is completed from the germline J gene. The J gene is TRBJ1-1, the V gene TRBV7-2; 7 nucleotides line up with TRBD1. Germline trimming cut 5 bases from V and 3 bases from J; bases unmatched to any gene: 3. Per germline, CDR1 SGHTA and CDR2 FQGNSA. The CDR3 sequence is 13 residues long. The CDR3 region is CASSRDSYTEAFF. The sequenced part of the CDR3 DNA is TGTGCCAGCAGCCGGGACAGTTACACTGAA.

In its sample, this clone was seen many times. This CDR3 is CASSEWGDSTDTQYF. The sequenced part of the CDR3 DNA is TGTGCCAGCAGTGAATGGGGGGACAGCACAGATACG. The chain is built from TRBV6-1 and TRBJ2-3; D may be TRBD2 (6 bases). The read is 3 residues too short to cover the CDR3 end, so that end is filled in from the germline J gene. Germline lookup yields CDR1 MNHNS and CDR2 SASEGT. Trimming stripped 2 bases from V and 0 bases from J, with 9 bases between. This CDR3 has 15 residues.

This clone was observed many times. The sequenced fragment ends 3 residues before the CDR3 boundary, so the rest is inferred from the germline J gene. V and J are TRBV7-2 and TRBJ1-1, with 7 nucleotides matching TRBD1. Germline trimming cut 6 bases from V and 5 bases from J; bases unmatched to any gene: 6. Germline V gives CDR1 SGHTA, CDR2 FQGNSA. This CDR3 is 13 amino acids long. The CDR3 spells CASRQAGGTEAFF. Incomplete CDR3 DNA: TGTGCCAGCAGACAGGCAGGGGGAACTGAA.

This clone was seen repeatedly, ten times or more. Read sequence stops 3 residues before the CDR3 end, and the germline J gene provides the missing end. V gene TRBV20-1 combines with J gene TRBJ2-3; 10 bases are a match to TRBD2. This CDR3 has 14 amino acids. Germline V gives CDR1 DFQATT, CDR2 SNEGSKA (reference sequence). V shed 5 bases, J shed 2 bases, and the junction held 4 bases outside the gene matches. The CDR3 protein is CSADTSGDTDTQYF. The sequenced CDR3 bases are TGCAGTGCTGATACTAGCGGGGACACAGATACG.

This clone was counted a few times. The CDR3 end falls 3 residues outside the read, so it is completed with the germline J gene. This chain connects TRBV13 to TRBJ2-3, with 7 bases lining up with TRBD1. With V trimmed by 5 bases and J by 1 base, 9 bases remained unmatched. Germline-derived CDR1 and CDR2 are PRHDT and FYEKMQ (reference sequence). The CDR3 totals 16 residues. The CDR3 protein is CASSPGDSLGTDTQYF. The DNA read from the CDR3 is TGTGCCAGCAGCCCTGGGGACAGCCTTGGCACAGATACG.

In its sample, this clone was seen many times. Read coverage stops 3 residues before the CDR3 terminus; the germline J gene supplies the remainder. This rearrangement joins TRBV30 to TRBJ2-3; D remains ambiguous. In germline, CDR1 is GTSNPN, CDR2 SVGIG (reference sequence). CDR3 size: 14 residues. The ends were cut back, 2 bases at V and 0 bases at J, with 9 bases in the middle. The CDR3 loop is CAWSTPQSTDTQYF. The CDR3 DNA, read in part, is TGTGCCTGGAGTACCCCCCAGAGCACAGATACG.

This clone was observed many times. Sequencing ends 3 residues short of the CDR3 end; the germline J gene provides the rest. V usage is TRBV5-5 and J usage is TRBJ1-1; D gene uncertain. The ends were cut back, 4 bases at V and 3 bases at J, with 10 bases in the middle. Germline V lookup: CDR1 SGHKS, CDR2 YYEKEE (reference sequence). This CDR3 comprises 13 residues. Incomplete CDR3 DNA: TGTGCCAGCAGCAACTCCGGGGACACTGAA. It translates to CASSNSGDTE. The CDR3 in its entirety is CASSNSGDTEAFF.

The table lists this clone with a few counts. The observed sequence ends 3 residues before the CDR3 terminus, with the missing tail filled in from the germline J gene. V gene TRBV2 combines with J gene TRBJ2-7, with 11 bases that match TRBD2. V shed 7 bases, J shed 0 bases, and the junction held 5 bases outside the gene matches. Germline values: CDR1 SNHLY, CDR2 FYNNEI. The CDR3 is made up of 15 amino acids. The covered CDR3 bases are TGTGCCAGCAACCGACTAGCGGGACCCTCCTACGAG. Translation: CASNRLAGPSYE. The entire CDR3 reads CASNRLAGPSYEQYF.